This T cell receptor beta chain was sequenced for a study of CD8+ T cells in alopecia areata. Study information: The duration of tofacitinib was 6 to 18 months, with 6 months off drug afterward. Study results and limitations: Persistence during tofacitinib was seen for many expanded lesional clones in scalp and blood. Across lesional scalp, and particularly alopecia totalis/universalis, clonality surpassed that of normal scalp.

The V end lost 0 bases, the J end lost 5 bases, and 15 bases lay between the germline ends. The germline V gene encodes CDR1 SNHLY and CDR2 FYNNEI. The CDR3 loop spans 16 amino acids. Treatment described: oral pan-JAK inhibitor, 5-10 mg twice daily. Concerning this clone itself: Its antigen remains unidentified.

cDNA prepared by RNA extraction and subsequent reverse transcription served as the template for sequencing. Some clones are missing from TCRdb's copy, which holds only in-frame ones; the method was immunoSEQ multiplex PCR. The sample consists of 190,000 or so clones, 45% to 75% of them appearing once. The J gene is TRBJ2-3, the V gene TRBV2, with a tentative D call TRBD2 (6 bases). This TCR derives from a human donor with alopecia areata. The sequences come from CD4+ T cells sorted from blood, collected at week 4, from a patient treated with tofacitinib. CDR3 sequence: CASSEAQGGLGDTQYF. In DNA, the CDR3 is TGTGCCAGCAGTGAAGCGCAGGGAGGCTTAGGAGATACGCAGTATTTT.